This TCR beta chain was sequenced for a study of PD-L1 blockade in urothelial cancer. Repertoires were generated with immunoSEQ multiplex PCR, while TCRdb's copy carries only in-frame clones and drops some. Among 50,000 to 55,000 clones listed, around 84% were seen once. This clone was seen once. CDR1 and CDR2 (germline): SGHVS, FQNEAQ. The V gene lost 1 base and the J gene lost 6 bases, with 9 bases spanning the gap. The CDR3 is 13 residues long. Time point denoted: pretreatment peripheral blood. The sample in question was PBMCs, obtained around atezolizumab (anti-PD-L1) treatment. The chain recombines TRBV7-8 with TRBJ2-5; TRBD1 might be the D (5 bases). The receptor was isolated from a man aged 50 to 59 with urothelial cancer. CDR3 bases: TGTGCCAGCAGCTTAGATAGGGGAAAGACCCAGTACTTC. Its translation: CASSLDRGKTQYF.